A selection of T cell receptor beta chains follows, all from one sample in a study of blood T cell repertoires in COVID-19. Clones were sequenced by immunoSEQ multiplex PCR, and TCRdb holds only the in-frame ones, with some missing. The sample carries approximately 140,000 clones, approximately 90% recorded once. Material: peripheral blood. These receptors were obtained from a woman aged 55-70 years with active or convalescent COVID-19. Both conserved end residues are part of each CDR3. The D gene is left open where the match is weak. For some rows the clone size is stated as once, few or many, or as a class when expanded; others skip it.

cdr3_length,clone_size,d_call,j_call,v_call,cdr3_nt,cdr3_aa
14,-,TRBD2,TRBJ2-3,TRBV4-3,TGCGCCAGCAGCCAAGGTCAGCGGGGGGGCCTGAAGTATTTT,CASSQGQRGGLKYF
13,-,TRBD2,TRBJ2-1,TRBV12-3/TRBV12-4,TGTGCCAGCGCTAGCGGGGGGGTGGGTGAGCAGTTCTTC,CASASGGVGEQFF
14,-,TRBD1,TRBJ1-3,TRBV29-1,TGCAGCGTTGGGGGACAGGGGGCTGGAAACACCATATATTTT,CSVGGQGAGNTIYF
16,once,TRBD1,TRBJ2-7,TRBV7-2,TGTGCCAGCAGCTCATCCCTGACAGGGGGCTTCTACGAGCAGTACTTC,CASSSSLTGGFYEQYF
13,-,TRBD2,TRBJ2-2,TRBV6-5,TGTGCCACGGGGGGACTAAACACCGGGGAGCTGTTTTTT,CATGGLNTGELFF
14,-,-,TRBJ1-2,TRBV6-1,TGTGCCAGCAGTGAACCGGGGACTAACTATGGCTACACCTTC,CASSEPGTNYGYTF
14,-,TRBD1,TRBJ2-5,TRBV4-3,TGCGCCAGCAGCCAAGGGACAGGGGCAGAGACCCAGTACTTC,CASSQGTGAETQYF
15,-,TRBD2,TRBJ2-1,TRBV18,TGTGCCAGCTCACCCACCGCGGGGGGGCCGAATGAGCAGTTCTTC,CASSPTAGGPNEQFF
16,-,TRBD2,TRBJ2-3,TRBV5-1,TGCGCCAGCAGCCCAGGACTAGCGGGCCTCACAGATACGCAGTATTTT,CASSPGLAGLTDTQYF
16,-,TRBD1,TRBJ1-2,TRBV18,TGTGCCAGCTCACCACAGGGGGGACAGGGGGCAAGAAGCTACACCTTC,CASSPQGGQGARSYTF
15,-,TRBD1,TRBJ1-1,TRBV5-4,TGTGCCAGCAGCGTGGGACAGGGGGTAGGCACTGAAGCTTTCTTT,CASSVGQGVGTEAFF
17,-,TRBD2,TRBJ2-1,TRBV5-4,TGTGCCAGCAGCCGCGGACTAGCGGGGGGGCCGGTCGATGAGCAGTTCTTC,CASSRGLAGGPVDEQFF
13,-,-,TRBJ1-2,TRBV4-1,TGCGCCAGCAGCAGACAGACTAACTATGGCTACACCTTC,CASSRQTNYGYTF
14,-,-,TRBJ1-5,TRBV2,TGTGCCAGCAACCTGGACGGGGGCAATCAGCCCCAGCATTTT,CASNLDGGNQPQHF
14,-,-,TRBJ1-3,TRBV30,TGTGCCTGGAAGGTTGGGGGCTACGGAAACACCATATATTTT,CAWKVGGYGNTIYF
12,-,-,TRBJ2-1,TRBV2,TGTGCCAGCAGTCCATTTTACAATGAGCAGTTCTTC,CASSPFYNEQFF
15,-,TRBD1,TRBJ1-6,TRBV4-3,TGCGCCAGCAGCCAAGGACAGGGGCTAAATTCACCCCTCCACTTT,CASSQGQGLNSPLHF
13,-,TRBD1,TRBJ1-1,TRBV5-1,TGCGCCAGCAGCTTGAGGGGGCTCGGAGAAGCTTTCTTT,CASSLRGLGEAFF
15,-,-,TRBJ2-3,TRBV6-2/TRBV6-3,TGTGCCAGCAGTTACCAAGGGGCTAGCACAGATACGCAGTATTTT,CASSYQGASTDTQYF
15,once,TRBD1,TRBJ1-2,TRBV4-3,TGCGCCAGCAGCCAAAATACCGGGACAGGTTATGGCTACACCTTC,CASSQNTGTGYGYTF
15,-,-,TRBJ2-2,TRBV6-2/TRBV6-3,TGTGCCAGCAGTTACTCGGACAGAAGCACCGGGGAGCTGTTTTTT,CASSYSDRSTGELFF
14,-,-,TRBJ1-1,TRBV7-8,TGTGCCAGCAGCCCAAATGATTTGGGCTCTGAAGCTTTCTTT,CASSPNDLGSEAFF
14,-,-,TRBJ2-3,TRBV6-2/TRBV6-3,TGTGCCAGCAGTTGGTCTGGAGGGGTAGATACGCAGTATTTT,CASSWSGGVDTQYF
15,-,TRBD2,TRBJ2-1,TRBV3-1/TRBV3-2,TGTGCCAGCAGCCAAGCAGCGGGGACCCCCGGGGGGCAGTTCTTC,CASSQAAGTPGGQFF
14,-,-,TRBJ2-4,TRBV4-1,TGCGCCAGCAGCCAACCATTAGCCAAAAACATTCAGTACTTC,CASSQPLAKNIQYF
24,-,TRBD2,TRBJ2-7,TRBV12-5,TGTGCTAGTGGTTTGGTGACCGGACAGGTGGTAGGGGCAAGAAAGCGGGAGGGGTCCTACGAGCAGTACTTC,CASGLVTGQVVGARKREGSYEQYF
11,-,-,TRBJ1-2,TRBV30,TGTGCCTGGAGTGTACTAGTCGGCTACACCTTC,CAWSVLVGYTF
14,-,-,TRBJ1-2,TRBV7-2,TGTGCCAGCAGCTCGGACGGAGGGAACTATGGCTACACCTTC,CASSSDGGNYGYTF
15,-,-,TRBJ1-3,TRBV6-5,TGTGCCAGCAGTAACAGGGATTACTCTGGAAACACCATATATTTT,CASSNRDYSGNTIYF
14,-,-,TRBJ2-7,TRBV3-1/TRBV3-2,TGTGCCAGCAGTTCGGACACCAGCTCCTACGAGCAGTACTTC,CASSSDTSSYEQYF
12,-,TRBD1,TRBJ1-2,TRBV19,TGTGCCAGTGGGACAGGGATTTATGGCTACACCTTC,CASGTGIYGYTF
16,-,-,TRBJ2-4,TRBV21-1,TGTGCCAGCAGCAAAGTGGCAGGGATAGCCAAAAACATTCAGTACTTC,CASSKVAGIAKNIQYF
15,-,-,TRBJ1-4,TRBV5-5,TGTGCCAGCAGCCCCAGGGTTTATACCAATGAAAAACTGTTTTTT,CASSPRVYTNEKLFF
16,-,TRBD2,TRBJ2-7,TRBV10-3,TGTGCCATCAGTGAGTCCCTAGCGGGGGGGTACTACGAGCAGTACTTC,CAISESLAGGYYEQYF
15,-,-,TRBJ1-1,TRBV5-1,TGCGCCAGCAGCTTGGTGCAGGGAGGGAACACTGAAGCTTTCTTT,CASSLVQGGNTEAFF
14,-,-,TRBJ1-1,TRBV10-3,TGTGCCACGAGGACTGCCCGCATGAACACTGAAGCTTTCTTT,CATRTARMNTEAFF
13,-,-,TRBJ1-4,TRBV6-5,TGTGCCAGCAGTTACTCCCAGGGTGAAAAACTGTTTTTT,CASSYSQGEKLFF
15,-,TRBD2,TRBJ2-7,TRBV9,TGTGCCAGCAGTCCTAGCGGGGGGAGCTCCTACGAGCAGTACTTC,CASSPSGGSSYEQYF
14,-,-,TRBJ1-5,TRBV2,TGTGCCAGCACGAAACAGGCTAGCAATCAGCCCCAGCATTTT,CASTKQASNQPQHF
15,-,TRBD2,TRBJ2-1,TRBV19,TGTGCCAGTACCGCGGGCGATAGCGGGGGCGGTGAGCAGTTCTTC,CASTAGDSGGGEQFF
15,-,TRBD2,TRBJ2-3,TRBV3-1/TRBV3-2,TGTGCCAGCAGCCGGGGTCAGGGAGGGACAGATACGCAGTATTTT,CASSRGQGGTDTQYF
13,-,TRBD1,TRBJ2-3,TRBV4-3,TGCGCCAGCAGCTTTTCCACAGGGGACGGGCAGTATTTT,CASSFSTGDGQYF
15,few,-,TRBJ2-2,TRBV14,TGTGCCAGCAGCCAAACAGGGGGAGGGACCGGGGAGCTGTTTTTT,CASSQTGGGTGELFF
16,-,TRBD1,TRBJ1-3,TRBV7-2,TGTGCCAGCAGCTTAGCCGGGACAGGGTACGGAAACACCATATATTTT,CASSLAGTGYGNTIYF
15,-,TRBD1,TRBJ2-1,TRBV11-2,TGTGCCAGCAGCTTCCCCTGGACAGGGGGCAATGAGCAGTTCTTC,CASSFPWTGGNEQFF
15,-,TRBD1,TRBJ2-3,TRBV4-3,TGCGCCAGCAGCCAAGATAGACAGGGAGAGTATACGCAGTATTTT,CASSQDRQGEYTQYF
15,-,TRBD2,TRBJ2-3,TRBV7-2,TGTGCCAGCAGCCAAGATAGCGGGGGGGCAAATACGCAGTATTTT,CASSQDSGGANTQYF
15,-,TRBD1,TRBJ2-1,TRBV3-1/TRBV3-2,TGTGCCAGCAGCCGGACAGAGGGGGCGCAGTCTGCGCAGTTCTTC,CASSRTEGAQSAQFF
12,-,TRBD1,TRBJ2-1,TRBV6-5,TGTGCCGTCGGACAGGGACCCAATGAGCAGTTCTTC,CAVGQGPNEQFF
16,-,TRBD1,TRBJ1-2,TRBV9,TGTGCCAGCAGCGGACGGACAGGGGGGTCCAACTATGGCTACACCTTC,CASSGRTGGSNYGYTF